The 3 T cell receptor beta chains below all came from one sample that was sequenced in a study of patients and donors after allogeneic stem cell transplantation. Each CDR3 protein is one row after TCRdb ran MiXCR on the RT-PCR reads. This table has tens of thousands of distinct CDR3 sequences, around 46% appearing once. Source material: blood, either unsorted or a sorted T cell fraction (not recorded which). The receptors were gathered from a human donor who was either an allogeneic HSCT recipient or a stem cell or donor lymphocyte infusion donor (not recorded which). It is not recorded whose cells these are; they may come from a transplant donor.

The chain is built from TRBV28 and TRBJ1-5; D perhaps matches TRBD1 (6 bases). V was trimmed by 5 bases and J by 2 bases, leaving 22 bases between them. This CDR3 region has 18 residues. The germline V gene has CDR1 MDHEN and CDR2 SYDVKM. The DNA of the CDR3 is TGTGCCAGCAGTCCCGGGCAGGGGTATAGTAGTGGCAATCAGCCCCAGCATTTT. Its translation: CASSPGQGYSSGNQPQHF.

V is TRBV4-2 and J is TRBJ1-1; possibly TRBD1 for D (6 bases). CDR3 length: 17 amino acids. The V end was cut by 3 bases, the J end by 2 bases, with 19 bases between. Germline V gene data show CDR1 as LGHNA and CDR2 as YNFKEQ. CDR3 nucleotide sequence: TGTGCCAGCAGCCAGGATGTGACAGGCGCGCTTAACACTGAAGCTTTCTTT. Translating gives CASSQDVTGALNTEAFF.

The rearrangement joins TRBV12-3 or TRBV12-4 to TRBJ2-3; D not certain. The CDR3 sequence is 14 residues long. The ends were cut back, 3 bases at V and 5 bases at J, with 12 bases in the middle. The CDR3 reads CASSFQFLGDTQYF. CDR3 in DNA: TGTGCCAGCAGTTTCCAGTTTTTGGGAGATACGCAGTATTTT.